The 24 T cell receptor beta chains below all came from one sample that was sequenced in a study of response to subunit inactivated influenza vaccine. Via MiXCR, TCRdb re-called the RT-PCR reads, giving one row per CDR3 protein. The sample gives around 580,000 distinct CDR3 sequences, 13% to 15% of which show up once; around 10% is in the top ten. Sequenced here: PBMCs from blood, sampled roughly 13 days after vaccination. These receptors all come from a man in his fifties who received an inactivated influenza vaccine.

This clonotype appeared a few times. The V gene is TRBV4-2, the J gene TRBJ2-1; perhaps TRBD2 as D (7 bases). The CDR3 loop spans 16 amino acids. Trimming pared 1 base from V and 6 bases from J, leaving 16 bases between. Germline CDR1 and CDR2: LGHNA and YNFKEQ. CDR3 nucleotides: TGTGCCAGCAGCCAAGTGGTGGGGGGGGCCGGCAATGAGCAGTTCTTC. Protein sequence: CASSQVVGGAGNEQFF.

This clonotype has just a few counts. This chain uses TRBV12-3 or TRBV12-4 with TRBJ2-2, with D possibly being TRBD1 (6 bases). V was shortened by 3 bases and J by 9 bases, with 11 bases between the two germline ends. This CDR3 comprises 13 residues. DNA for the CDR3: TGTGCCAGCAGTTTTTCAGGGGCCAGGGAGCTGTTTTTT. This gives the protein CASSFSGARELFF.

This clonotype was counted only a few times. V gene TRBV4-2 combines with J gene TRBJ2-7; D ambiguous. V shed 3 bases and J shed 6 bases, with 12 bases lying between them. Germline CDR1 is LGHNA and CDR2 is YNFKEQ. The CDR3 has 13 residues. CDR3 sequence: CASSQGPRTEQYF. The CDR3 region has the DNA TGTGCCAGCAGCCAGGGTCCACGAACCGAGCAGTACTTC.

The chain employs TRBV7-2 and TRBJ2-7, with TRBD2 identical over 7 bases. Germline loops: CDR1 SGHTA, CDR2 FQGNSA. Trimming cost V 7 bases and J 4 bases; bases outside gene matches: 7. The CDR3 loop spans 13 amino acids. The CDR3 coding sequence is TGTGCCAGCACTAGGACTAGTGCTTACGAGCAGTACTTC. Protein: CASTRTSAYEQYF.

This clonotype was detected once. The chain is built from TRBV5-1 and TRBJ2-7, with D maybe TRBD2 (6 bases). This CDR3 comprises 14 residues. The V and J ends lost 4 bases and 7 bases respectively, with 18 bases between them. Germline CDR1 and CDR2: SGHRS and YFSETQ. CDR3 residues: CASSVGGLDLEQYF. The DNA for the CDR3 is TGCGCCAGCAGCGTGGGGGGTTTGGATTTGGAGCAGTACTTC.

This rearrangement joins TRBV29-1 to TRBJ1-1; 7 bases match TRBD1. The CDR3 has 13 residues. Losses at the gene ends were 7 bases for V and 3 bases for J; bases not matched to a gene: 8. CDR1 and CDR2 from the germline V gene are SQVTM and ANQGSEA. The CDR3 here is CSGGTAGYTEAFF. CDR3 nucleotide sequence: TGCAGCGGGGGGACAGCTGGGTACACTGAAGCTTTCTTT.

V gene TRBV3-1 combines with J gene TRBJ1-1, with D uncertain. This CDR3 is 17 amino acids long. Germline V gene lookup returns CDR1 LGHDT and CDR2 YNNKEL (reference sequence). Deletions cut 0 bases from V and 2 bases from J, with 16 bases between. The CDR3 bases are TGTGCCAGCAGCCAAGATCTGAGGAGTGGGAGAAACACTGAAGCTTTCTTT. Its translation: CASSQDLRSGRNTEAFF.

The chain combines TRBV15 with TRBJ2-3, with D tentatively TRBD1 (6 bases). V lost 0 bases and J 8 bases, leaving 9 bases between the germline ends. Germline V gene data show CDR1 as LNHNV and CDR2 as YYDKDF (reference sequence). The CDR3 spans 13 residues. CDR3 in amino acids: CATSRDLGGTQYF. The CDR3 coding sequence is TGTGCCACCAGCAGAGACCTAGGGGGTACGCAGTATTTT.

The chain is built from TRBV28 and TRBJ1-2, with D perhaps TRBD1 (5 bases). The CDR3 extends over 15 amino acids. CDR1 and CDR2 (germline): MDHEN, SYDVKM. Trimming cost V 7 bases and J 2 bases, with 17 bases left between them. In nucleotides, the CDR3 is TGTGCCAGCATCGGACACGACAGCGCAAACTATGGCTACACCTTC. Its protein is CASIGHDSANYGYTF.

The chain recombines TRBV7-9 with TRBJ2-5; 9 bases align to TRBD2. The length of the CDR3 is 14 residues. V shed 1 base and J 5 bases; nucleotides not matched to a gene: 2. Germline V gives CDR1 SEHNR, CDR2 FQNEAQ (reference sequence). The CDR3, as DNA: TGTGCCAGCAGCTTAGTGAGCGGGAGGGAGACCCAGTACTTC. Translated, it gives CASSLVSGRETQYF.

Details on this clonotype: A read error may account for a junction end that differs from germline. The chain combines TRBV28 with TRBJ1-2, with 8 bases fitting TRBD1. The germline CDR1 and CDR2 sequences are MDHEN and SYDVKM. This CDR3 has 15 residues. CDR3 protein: CASSPPAGQGRGYTF. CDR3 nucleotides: TGTGCCAGCAGTCCCCCCGCCGGACAGGGAAGAGGCTATACCTTC.

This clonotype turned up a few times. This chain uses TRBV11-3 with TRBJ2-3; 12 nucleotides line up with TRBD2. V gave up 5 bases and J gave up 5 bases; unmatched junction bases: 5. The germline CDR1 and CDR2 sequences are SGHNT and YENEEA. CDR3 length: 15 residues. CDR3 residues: CASSQGLAGLDTQYF. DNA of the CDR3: TGTGCCAGCAGCCAAGGACTAGCGGGATTAGATACGCAGTATTTT.

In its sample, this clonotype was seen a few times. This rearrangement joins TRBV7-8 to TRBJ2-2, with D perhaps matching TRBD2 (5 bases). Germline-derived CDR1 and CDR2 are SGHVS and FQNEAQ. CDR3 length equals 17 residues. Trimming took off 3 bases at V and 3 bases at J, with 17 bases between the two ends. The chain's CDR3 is CASSFLRRSRDTGELFF. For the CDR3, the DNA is TGTGCCAGCAGCTTCCTGAGGAGGTCTAGGGACACCGGGGAGCTGTTTTTT.

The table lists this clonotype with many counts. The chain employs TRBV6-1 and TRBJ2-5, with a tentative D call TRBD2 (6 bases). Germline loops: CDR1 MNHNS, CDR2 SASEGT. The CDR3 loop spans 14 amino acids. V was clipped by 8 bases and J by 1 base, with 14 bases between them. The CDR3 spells CASLRRGSQETQYF. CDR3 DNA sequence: TGTGCCAGCCTTAGGCGGGGAAGCCAAGAGACCCAGTACTTC.

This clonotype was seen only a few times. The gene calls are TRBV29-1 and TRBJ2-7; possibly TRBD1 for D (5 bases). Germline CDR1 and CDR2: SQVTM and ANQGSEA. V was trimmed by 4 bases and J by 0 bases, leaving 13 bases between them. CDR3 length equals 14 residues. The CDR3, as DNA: TGCAGCGTTGGGACACTGGCTTCCTCCTACGAGCAGTACTTC. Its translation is CSVGTLASSYEQYF.

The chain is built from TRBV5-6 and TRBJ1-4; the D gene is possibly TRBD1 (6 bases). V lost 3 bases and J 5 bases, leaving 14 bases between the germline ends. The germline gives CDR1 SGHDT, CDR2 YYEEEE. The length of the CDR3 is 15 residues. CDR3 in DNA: TGTGCCAGCAGCTCCTCCGGGACACCGAATGAAAAACTGTTTTTT. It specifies CASSSSGTPNEKLFF.

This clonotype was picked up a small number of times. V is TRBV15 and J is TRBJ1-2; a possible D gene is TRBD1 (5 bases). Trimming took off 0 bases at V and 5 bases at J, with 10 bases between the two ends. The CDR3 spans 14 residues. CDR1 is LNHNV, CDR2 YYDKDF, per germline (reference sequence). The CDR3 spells CATSRDRQGYGYTF. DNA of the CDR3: TGTGCCACCAGCAGAGATAGGCAGGGATATGGCTACACCTTC.

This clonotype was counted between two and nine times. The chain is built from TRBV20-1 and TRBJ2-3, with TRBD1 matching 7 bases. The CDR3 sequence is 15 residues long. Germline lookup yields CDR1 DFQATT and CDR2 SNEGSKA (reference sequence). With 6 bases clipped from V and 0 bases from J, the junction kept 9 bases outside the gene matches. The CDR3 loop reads CSAEDRAASTDTQYF. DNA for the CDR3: TGCAGTGCAGAAGACAGGGCCGCTAGCACAGATACGCAGTATTTT.

This CDR3 is CSAREGKSNQPQHF. CDR3 nucleotide sequence: TGCAGTGCTAGAGAGGGCAAGAGCAATCAGCCCCAGCATTTT. V usage is TRBV20-1 and J usage is TRBJ1-5; D is unclear. V was trimmed by 0 bases and J by 1 base, leaving 7 bases between them. There are 14 residues in the CDR3. Looked up from germline, CDR1 is DFQATT and CDR2 is SNEGSKA (reference sequence).

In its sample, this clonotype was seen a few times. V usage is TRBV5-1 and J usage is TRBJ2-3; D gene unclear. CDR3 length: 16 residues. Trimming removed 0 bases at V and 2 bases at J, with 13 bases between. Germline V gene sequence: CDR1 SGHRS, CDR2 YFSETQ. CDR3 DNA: TGCGCCAGCAGCTTGGGCGGATCCCCACACACAGATACGCAGTATTTT. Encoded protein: CASSLGGSPHTDTQYF.

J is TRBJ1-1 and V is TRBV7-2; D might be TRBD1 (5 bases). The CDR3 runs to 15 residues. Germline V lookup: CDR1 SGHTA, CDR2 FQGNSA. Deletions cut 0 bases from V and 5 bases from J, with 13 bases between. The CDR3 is CASSLALGGGTEAFF. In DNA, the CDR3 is TGTGCCAGCAGCTTAGCGCTTGGGGGAGGTACTGAAGCTTTCTTT.

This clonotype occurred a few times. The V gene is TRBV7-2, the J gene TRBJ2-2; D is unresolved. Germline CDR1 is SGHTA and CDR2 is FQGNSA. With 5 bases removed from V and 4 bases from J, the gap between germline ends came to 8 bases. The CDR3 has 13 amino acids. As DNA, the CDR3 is TGTGCCAGCAGCAACCCTAGCACCGGGGAGCTGTTTTTT. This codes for CASSNPSTGELFF.

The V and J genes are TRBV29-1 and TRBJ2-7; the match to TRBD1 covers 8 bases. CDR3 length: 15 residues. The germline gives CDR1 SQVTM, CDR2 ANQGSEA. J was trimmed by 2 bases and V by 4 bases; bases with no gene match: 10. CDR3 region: CSVGSPPDRAYEQYF. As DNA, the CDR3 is TGCAGCGTTGGATCCCCCCCGGACAGGGCCTACGAGCAGTACTTC.

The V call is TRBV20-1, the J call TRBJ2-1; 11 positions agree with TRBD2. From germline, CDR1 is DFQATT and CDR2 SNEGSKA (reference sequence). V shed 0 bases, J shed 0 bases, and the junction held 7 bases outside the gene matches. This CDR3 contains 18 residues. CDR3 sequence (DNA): TGCAGTGCTAGAGATCTAGCGGGGGGCCGGGACTCCTACAATGAGCAGTTCTTC. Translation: CSARDLAGGRDSYNEQFF.